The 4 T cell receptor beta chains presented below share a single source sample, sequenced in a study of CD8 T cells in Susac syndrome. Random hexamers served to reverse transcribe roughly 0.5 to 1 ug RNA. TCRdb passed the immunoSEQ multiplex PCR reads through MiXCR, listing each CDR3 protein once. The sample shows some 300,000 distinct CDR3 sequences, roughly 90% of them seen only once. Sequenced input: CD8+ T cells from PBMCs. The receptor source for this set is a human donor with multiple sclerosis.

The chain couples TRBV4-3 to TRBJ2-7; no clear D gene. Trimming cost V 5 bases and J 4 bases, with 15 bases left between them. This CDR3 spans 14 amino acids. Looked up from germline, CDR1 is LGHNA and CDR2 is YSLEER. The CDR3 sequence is CASSVGSGGYEQYF. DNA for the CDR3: TGCGCCAGCAGCGTCGGGTCCGGCGGTTACGAGCAGTACTTC.

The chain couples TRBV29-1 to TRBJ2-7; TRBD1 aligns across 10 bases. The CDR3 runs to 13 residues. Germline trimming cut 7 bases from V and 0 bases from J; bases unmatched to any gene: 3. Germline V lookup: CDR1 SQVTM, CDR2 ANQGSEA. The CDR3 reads CSAGQGVSYEQYF. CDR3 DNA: TGCAGCGCCGGACAGGGGGTCTCCTACGAGCAGTACTTC.

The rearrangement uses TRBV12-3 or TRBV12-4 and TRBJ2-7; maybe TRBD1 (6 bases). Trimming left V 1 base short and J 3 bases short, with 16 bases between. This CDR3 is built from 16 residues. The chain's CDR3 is CASSLVTGQNLYEQYF. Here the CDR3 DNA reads TGTGCCAGCAGTTTAGTGACTGGACAGAACCTCTACGAGCAGTACTTC.

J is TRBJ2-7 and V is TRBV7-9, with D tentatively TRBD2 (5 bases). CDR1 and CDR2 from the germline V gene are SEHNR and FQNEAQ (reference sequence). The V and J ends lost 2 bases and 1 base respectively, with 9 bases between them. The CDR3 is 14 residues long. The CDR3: CASSLISGSYEQYF. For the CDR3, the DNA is TGTGCCAGCAGCTTAATCTCGGGATCCTACGAGCAGTACTTC.